The clone carrying this TCR beta chain was recorded many times. Its antigen is unidentified. Stability of Graves' hyperthyroidism was defined as absent ophthalmopathy progression within 18 months. Newly diagnosed hyperthyroidism, duration under 2 months, in patients aged 18 to 65. Amplification of TCR beta CDR3 regions used RNA as the template. The HTBI primer set drove a first-round RT-PCR of the TCR CDR3. TCRdb re-called the multiplex PCR reads through MiXCR, storing one row per CDR3 protein. The sample shows 350,000 to 400,000 distinct CDR3 sequences, approximately 19% of them seen only once. These data originate in a study of T cells in Graves' hyperthyroidism and ophthalmopathy. Findings and caveats of the study: A model of 13 V-J pairs discriminated ophthalmopathy from stable hyperthyroidism.

Germline V gene sequence: CDR1 SNHLY, CDR2 FYNNEI. V was cut by 1 base and J by 4 bases, with 7 bases left in between. This CDR3 region has 13 residues. The V call is TRBV2, the J call TRBJ1-2; D might be TRBD1 (5 bases). The clonotype comes from a woman in her late teens or twenties with Graves' hyperthyroidism. The source material was blood. CDR3: CASSEVGGYGYTF. The CDR3 region has the DNA TGTGCCAGCAGTGAAGTGGGGGGCTATGGCTACACCTTC. Full variable domain (rest looked up from reference TRBV2 and TRBJ1-2): EPEVTQTPSHQVTQMGQEVILRCVPISNHLYFYWYRQILGQKVEFLVSFYNNEISEKSEIFDDQFSVERPDGSNFTLKIRSTKLEDSAMYFCASSEVGGYGYTFGSGTRLTVV.